The sequence of this T cell receptor (beta chain) was determined in a study of shared clonotypes between healthy human individuals. Across the whole study: Researchers assigned three CD4 naive, three CD4 memory, two CD8 naive and one CD8 memory plate to each donor.

TCRdb keeps only in-frame clones here, not all; method: immunoSEQ multiplex PCR. The table lists roughly 810,000 clones, about 96% of them singletons. General study points: Tissue TCR repertoires likely differ from these blood-only repertoires. For naive CD4 cells, roughly 5% of clonotypes were shared across four donors.

The V segment lost 5 bases and the J segment 1 base; nucleotides outside the gene matches: 6. The CDR3 has 15 amino acids. Germline V lookup: CDR1 MNHNS, CDR2 SASEGT. Naive CD8 isolation took CD45RO-negative cells positively selected for CCR7 and excluded terminally differentiated effector memory CD45RA+ cells. The study enrolled healthy HIV-negative adults without recent acute infections or vaccinations as donors. Turning to this clone: Its antigen is not identified.

Sequenced sample: naive CD8+ T cells sorted from blood. The chain combines TRBV6-1 with TRBJ2-5; the match to TRBD2 covers 8 bases. The receptor was derived from a man aged 25 to 40 in good health. Here the CDR3 DNA reads TGTGCCAGCAGTAGACGGACTAGCAGCCAAGAGACCCAGTACTTC. The encoded protein is CASSRRTSSQETQYF.